This TCR beta chain was recovered during a study of blood T cell repertoires in COVID-19. For the study at large: Collection of acute and convalescent COVID-19 samples took place in the United States, Italy and Spain. T cells, B-cell-depleted T cells, or PBMCs supplied cDNA or gDNA.

TCRdb's table, derived via immunoSEQ multiplex PCR, lists solely in-frame clones and lacks some. In the table there are under 250,000 clones, roughly 80% of which are singletons. The CDR3 consists of 12 residues. V shed 6 bases, J shed 11 bases, and the junction held 8 bases outside the gene matches. V is TRBV12-3 or TRBV12-4 and J is TRBJ2-3, with TRBD1 matching 7 bases. Sequenced: peripheral blood. This receptor was identified in a woman aged 70-85 years with active or convalescent COVID-19. Here the CDR3 reads CASSYPGQWQYF. CDR3 coding DNA: TGTGCCAGCAGCTACCCGGGACAGTGGCAGTATTTT.